This is a list of T cell receptor beta chains from one sample in a study of radiotherapy plus CTLA-4 blockade in lung cancer. Generated by immunoSEQ multiplex PCR, the TCRdb table keeps only in-frame clones and is missing some. The sample shows around 40,000 clones, approximately 89% of them seen only once. The sequenced sample was peripheral blood, obtained from a patient treated with radiotherapy plus ipilimumab. These receptor sequences come from a human donor with non-small cell lung cancer who had stable disease on radiotherapy plus ipilimumab. CDR3s leave out the opening cysteine and the closing phenylalanine or tryptophan. The order of the fields is J gene, V gene, CDR3 protein.

J: TRBJ1-1; V: TRBV19; CDR3: ASSIEGGPRITEAF
J: TRBJ2-7; V: TRBV4-2; CDR3: ASSARGTSGYEQY
J: TRBJ1-2; V: TRBV18; CDR3: ASSGTANYGYT
J: TRBJ2-7; V: TRBV4-3; CDR3: ASSQGRRSGEQY
J: TRBJ2-2; V: TRBV25-1; CDR3: ASSGTGTRLPGELF
J: TRBJ2-7; V: TRBV9; CDR3: ASGRAGFDEQY
J: TRBJ2-7; V: TRBV19; CDR3: ASSPGQGSSYEQY
J: TRBJ2-7; V: TRBV5-1; CDR3: ASSLGGESYEQY
J: TRBJ1-5; V: TRBV7-9; CDR3: ASSRGSRRGDQPQH
J: TRBJ2-1; V: TRBV15; CDR3: ATSKGSTGVSSYNEQF
J: TRBJ1-2; V: TRBV5-8; CDR3: ASSLDGTGEDYGYT
J: TRBJ2-2; V: TRBV11-3; CDR3: ASSPGHNTGELF
J: TRBJ2-3; V: TRBV7-8; CDR3: ASSLGDRGRGTDTQY
J: TRBJ2-1; V: TRBV19; CDR3: ASSRSQGSYNEQF
J: TRBJ2-4; V: TRBV5-1; CDR3: ASSLEDRGLAKNIQY
J: TRBJ1-1; V: TRBV5-4; CDR3: ASSLDRRGLAF
J: TRBJ2-2; V: TRBV9; CDR3: ASSVGQGARTGELF
J: TRBJ2-1; V: TRBV4-3; CDR3: ASSQDLATGGDEQF
J: TRBJ2-3; V: TRBV12-5; CDR3: ASGLGIRDTDTQY
J: TRBJ2-1; V: TRBV20-1; CDR3: SASGLNEQF
J: TRBJ1-1; V: TRBV28; CDR3: ASRTLRAGASMNTEAF
J: TRBJ1-2; V: TRBV30; CDR3: AWIKGPRGYT
J: TRBJ2-7; V: TRBV29-1; CDR3: SVEDGGLAPGREQY
J: TRBJ1-2; V: TRBV15; CDR3: ATSRGGEDYGYT
J: TRBJ2-1; V: TRBV19; CDR3: ASSLADSSYNEQF
J: TRBJ2-7; V: TRBV5-4; CDR3: ASSLEGVGTYEQY
J: TRBJ2-3; V: TRBV7-9; CDR3: ASSLIEMGQGSDTQY
J: TRBJ2-2; V: TRBV28; CDR3: ASTRQGSSLTGELF
J: TRBJ2-5; V: TRBV5-4; CDR3: ASSLVGLAGGQETQY
J: TRBJ2-7; V: TRBV2; CDR3: ASRNRGRGEQY
J: TRBJ2-7; V: TRBV6-5; CDR3: ASRLYREGSYEQY
J: TRBJ1-1; V: TRBV7-2; CDR3: ASSAIPGLTEAF
J: TRBJ2-2; V: TRBV19; CDR3: ASSRGLGVTGGRAGELF
J: TRBJ2-3; V: TRBV30; CDR3: AWTLGTATDTQY
J: TRBJ1-1; V: TRBV7-9; CDR3: ASSFGDTEAF
J: TRBJ2-7; V: TRBV7-8; CDR3: ASSFLTGPTYEQY
J: TRBJ2-4; V: TRBV6-7; CDR3: ASSYSGLAGATKNIQY
J: TRBJ2-1; V: TRBV7-9; CDR3: ASSLAALMGAPYNEQF
J: TRBJ2-1; V: TRBV19; CDR3: ASSKRTSGYNEQF
J: TRBJ2-7; V: TRBV27; CDR3: ASRGLAGGYEQY
J: TRBJ2-7; V: TRBV5-1; CDR3: ASSLILAGGPGDLREQY
J: TRBJ2-2; V: TRBV5-4; CDR3: ASSSIRQANTGELF
J: TRBJ2-5; V: TRBV11-2; CDR3: ASSYGPGGGRETQY
J: TRBJ2-1; V: TRBV7-3; CDR3: ASSLVWGAYNEQF
J: TRBJ2-3; V: TRBV20-1; CDR3: SARATDTQY
J: TRBJ1-1; V: TRBV15; CDR3: ATSRDLPPGNTEAF
J: TRBJ2-2; V: TRBV12-5; CDR3: ASGLTGNTGELF
J: TRBJ2-1; V: TRBV30; CDR3: ASRGGVHNEQF
J: TRBJ2-5; V: TRBV25-1; CDR3: ASSLTLGTSGSQVTQY
J: TRBJ2-2; V: TRBV5-8; CDR3: ASSIIQGVYLNTGELF
J: TRBJ2-3; V: TRBV6-4; CDR3: ANSDGRHTDTQY
J: TRBJ2-7; V: TRBV5-4; CDR3: ASSTSGAWREQY
J: TRBJ1-4; V: TRBV25-1; CDR3: ASSDLTLATNEKLF
J: -; V: TRBV9; CDR3: ASSVAARASSYEQY